This T cell receptor beta chain was obtained from a study of cytomegalovirus exposure and HLA in healthy donors. Overall study findings and caveats: Data from an earlier analysis indicated that most TCR beta V segments were productive either about 90% or about 30% of the time.

13 Jbeta primers and 60 Vbeta primers were used for the PCR. The assay was immunoSEQ multiplex PCR, and TCRdb's table has in-frame clones only and misses some. The repertoire includes 250,000 to 300,000 clones, approximately 91% of them detected once, and 1.5% to 2% sits in the top ten. In regard to this clone: Its antigen is not identified.

This CDR3 has 17 residues. Germline loops: CDR1 MNHNS, CDR2 SASEGT. The junction had 11 bases not matched to a gene; V was cut back by 1 base and J by 6 bases. This chain links TRBV6-1 with TRBJ2-2, with 7 bases matching TRBD1. Sequencing was performed on PBMCs. The TCR comes from a girl aged 2-10 years in good health and CMV-seronegative. DNA for the CDR3: TGTGCCAGCAGTGAAGAGGGGGCGGGCCTTTTCCCCGGGGAGCTGTTTTTT. Encoded protein: CASSEEGAGLFPGELFF.